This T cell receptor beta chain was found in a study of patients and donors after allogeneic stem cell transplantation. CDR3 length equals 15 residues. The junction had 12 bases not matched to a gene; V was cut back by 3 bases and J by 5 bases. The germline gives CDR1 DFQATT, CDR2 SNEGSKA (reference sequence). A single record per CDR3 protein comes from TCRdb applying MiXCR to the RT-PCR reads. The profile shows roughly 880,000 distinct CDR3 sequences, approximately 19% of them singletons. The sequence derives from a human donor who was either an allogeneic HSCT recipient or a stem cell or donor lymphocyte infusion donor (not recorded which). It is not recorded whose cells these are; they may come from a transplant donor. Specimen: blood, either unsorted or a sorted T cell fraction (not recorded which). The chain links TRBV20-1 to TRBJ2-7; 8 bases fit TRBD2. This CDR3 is CSASGWGLDHHEQYF. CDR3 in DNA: TGCAGTGCTAGTGGTTGGGGACTAGATCACCACGAGCAGTACTTC.